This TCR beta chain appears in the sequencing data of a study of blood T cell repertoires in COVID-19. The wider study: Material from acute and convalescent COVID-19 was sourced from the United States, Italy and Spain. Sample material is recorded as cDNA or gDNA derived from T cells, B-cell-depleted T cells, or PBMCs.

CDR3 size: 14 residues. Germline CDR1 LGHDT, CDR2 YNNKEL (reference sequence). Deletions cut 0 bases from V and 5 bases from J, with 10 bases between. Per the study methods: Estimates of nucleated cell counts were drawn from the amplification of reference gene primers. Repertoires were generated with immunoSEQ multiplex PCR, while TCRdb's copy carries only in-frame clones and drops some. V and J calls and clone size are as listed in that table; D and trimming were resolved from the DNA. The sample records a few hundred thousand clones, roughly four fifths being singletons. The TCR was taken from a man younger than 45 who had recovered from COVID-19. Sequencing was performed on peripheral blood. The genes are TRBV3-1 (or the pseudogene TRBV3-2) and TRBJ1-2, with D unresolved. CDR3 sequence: CASSQDRTGYGYTF. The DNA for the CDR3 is TGTGCCAGCAGCCAAGACAGGACGGGGTATGGCTACACCTTC.